Following are 29 T cell receptor beta chains from one sample sequenced in a study of blood T cell repertoires in COVID-19. TCRdb's table, derived via immunoSEQ multiplex PCR, lists solely in-frame clones and lacks some. The profile covers fewer than 250,000 clones, with around 82% appearing a single time and 2.5% to 3% taken by the ten largest. Specimen: peripheral blood. These receptors all come from a woman aged 40-49 years with active or convalescent COVID-19.

This chain joins TRBV19 and TRBJ2-5, with TRBD2 identical over 9 bases. The V and J ends lost 4 bases and 2 bases, in that order; junction bases with no gene match: 5. The V gene's germline CDR1 is LNHDA and CDR2 SQIVND (reference sequence). The CDR3 sequence is 15 residues long. CDR3 nucleotide sequence: TGTGCCAGTAGTAGTCTAGCGGGACAACAAGAGACCCAGTACTTC. It is translated as CASSSLAGQQETQYF. The full variable domain, rest sourced from reference TRBV19 and TRBJ2-5, is DGGITQSPKYLFRKEGQNVTLSCEQNLNHDAMYWYRQDPGQGLRLIYYSQIVNDFQKGDIAEGYSVSREKKESFPLTVTSAQKNPTAFYLCASSSLAGQQETQYFGPGTRLLVL.

This clone was seen ten or more times. The chain couples TRBV11-2 to TRBJ2-1, with D perhaps TRBD2 (6 bases). The CDR3 consists of 13 residues. The germline V and J ends were trimmed by 5 bases and 7 bases, with 12 bases remaining between them. From germline, CDR1 is SGHAT and CDR2 FQNNGV. This chain's CDR3 is CASSPLRGNEQFF. The CDR3 DNA is TGTGCCAGCAGCCCACTACGGGGGAATGAGCAGTTCTTC.

This sequence joins TRBV27 and TRBJ1-1; D is possibly TRBD1 (5 bases). CDR1 and CDR2 from the germline V gene are MNHEY and SMNVEV (reference sequence). Trimming stripped 7 bases from V and 0 bases from J, with 9 bases between. The CDR3 is made up of 13 amino acids. CDR3 sequence: CASKGNMNTEAFF. The CDR3 DNA reads as TGTGCCAGCAAGGGGAACATGAACACTGAAGCTTTCTTT.

J is TRBJ1-5 and V is TRBV5-8; D is undetermined. The germline V gene encodes CDR1 SGHTS and CDR2 YDEGEE. CDR3 length: 15 residues. V was shortened by 0 bases and J by 4 bases, with 11 bases between the two germline ends. The CDR3 bases are TGTGCCAGCAGCTTGGTTCCCGGGATTAATCAGCCCCAGCATTTT. Translated: CASSLVPGINQPQHF.

The chain couples TRBV5-1 to TRBJ2-7; unclear D gene. This CDR3 comprises 14 residues. The V gene lost 1 base and the J gene lost 0 bases, with 8 bases spanning the gap. CDR1 and CDR2 from the germline V gene are SGHRS and YFSETQ. This chain's CDR3 is CASSLSVYSYEQYF. The DNA of the CDR3 is TGCGCCAGCAGCTTGTCAGTTTACTCCTACGAGCAGTACTTC.

The CDR3 DNA reads as TGTGCCAGCAGACCTGACAGGGTCAGTAACTATGGCTACACCTTC. Protein: CASRPDRVSNYGYTF. The J gene is TRBJ1-2, the V gene TRBV28; TRBD1 agrees at 7 bases. CDR3 size: 15 residues. Germline-derived CDR1 and CDR2 are MDHEN and SYDVKM. V shed 6 bases and J 1 base; nucleotides not matched to a gene: 8.

The chain joins TRBV18 to TRBJ2-7; 7 nucleotides line up with TRBD2. CDR1 and CDR2 (germline): KGHSH, LQKENI. J gave up 2 bases and V 3 bases, and 4 bases lay outside the gene matches. The CDR3 sequence is 14 residues long. The CDR3 sequence is CASSPGRETYEQYF. The CDR3 DNA is TGTGCCAGCTCACCTGGGAGGGAGACCTACGAGCAGTACTTC.

V usage is TRBV4-3 and J usage is TRBJ1-2; TRBD1 matches 7 bases. This CDR3 contains 13 residues. V lost 4 bases to trimming and J lost 5 bases; unmatched junction nucleotides: 4. Germline CDR1 and CDR2: LGHNA and YSLEER. The CDR3 DNA reads as TGCGCCAGCAGCCCATACAGGGGATATGGCTACACCTTC. Translating gives CASSPYRGYGYTF.

The J gene is TRBJ1-5, the V gene TRBV12-2; whether TRBD1, the table's D call, matches the DNA was not checked. TRBV12-2 is termed a pseudogene. The CDR3 has 18 amino acids. In nucleotides, the CDR3 is TGTGCAAGTCGCTTCCGGGACAGGGGGCTTACGAGCAATCAGCCCCAGCATTTT. As protein: CASRFRDRGLTSNQPQHF.

The chain is built from TRBV4-2 and TRBJ2-1, with 11 bases matching TRBD2. The CDR3 consists of 14 residues. CDR1 and CDR2 from the germline V gene are LGHNA and YNFKEQ. J lost 5 bases, V lost 9 bases, and 6 bases had no gene match. The CDR3 DNA reads TGTGCCAGTACCGGGACTAGCGGAAACAATGAGCAGTTCTTC. Its translation is CASTGTSGNNEQFF.

This chain links TRBV11-2 with TRBJ2-1, with 7 bases identical to TRBD2. The ends lost 1 base at V and 0 bases at J; junction bases unmatched: 0. This CDR3 is built from 15 residues. Germline V gives CDR1 SGHAT, CDR2 FQNNGV. The CDR3 nucleotides read TGTGCCAGCAGCTTAGGCGGGAGCTCCTACAATGAGCAGTTCTTC. Translated, it gives CASSLGGSSYNEQFF.

The CDR3 DNA reads as TGTGCCAGCAGTGGATCAGGCAACTATGGCTACACCTTC. Its translation is CASSGSGNYGYTF. This chain links TRBV25-1 with TRBJ1-2; D not resolved. CDR1 MGHDK and CDR2 SYGVNS come from the germline V gene. V lost 4 bases to trimming and J lost 2 bases, with 8 bases between them. The CDR3 sequence is 13 residues long.

The gene calls are TRBV27 and TRBJ2-3; D perhaps matches TRBD2 (5 bases). This CDR3 has 11 amino acids. V was shortened by 6 bases and J by 4 bases, with 5 bases between the two germline ends. In germline, CDR1 is MNHEY, CDR2 SMNVEV (reference sequence). Here the CDR3 reads CASRRADTQYF. The CDR3 nucleotides are TGTGCCAGCAGGAGGGCAGATACGCAGTATTTT.

The chain carries TRBV7-2 and TRBJ1-5; D is unclear. This CDR3 has 14 residues. Germline V gene sequence: CDR1 SGHTA, CDR2 FQGNSA. V lost 2 bases and J lost 1, with 6 bases in between. CDR3 loop: CASSLSLSNQPQHF. The CDR3 DNA is TGTGCCAGCAGCTTATCCCTAAGCAATCAGCCCCAGCATTTT.

The chain links TRBV19 to TRBJ1-2; TRBD1 matches 7 bases. Germline V lookup: CDR1 LNHDA, CDR2 SQIVND (reference sequence). Unmatched junction bases numbered 11, after V lost 4 bases and J lost 0 bases. CDR3 size: 17 residues. The CDR3 spells CASSTFPGQKANYGYTF. As DNA, the CDR3 is TGTGCCAGTAGTACATTTCCGGGACAGAAAGCTAACTATGGCTACACCTTC.

The rearrangement uses TRBV6-7 and TRBJ1-2; D is possibly TRBD1 (6 bases). TRBV6-7 has ORF status, its function being uncertain. This CDR3 is 17 amino acids long. Trimming shortened V by 5 bases and J by 3 bases, and 22 bases separated the two germline ends. DNA for the CDR3: TGTGCCAGCAGTAGGCCCGGGACATCGTGCGATTACTATGGCTACACCTTC. The encoded protein is CASSRPGTSCDYYGYTF.

The chain carries TRBV6-5 and TRBJ1-6, with a tentative D call TRBD1 (6 bases). The CDR3 extends over 15 amino acids. Trimming took 5 bases from V and 6 from J, leaving 14 bases between them. The germline CDR1 and CDR2 sequences are MNHEY and SVGAGI. CDR3 sequence: CASSNRGGANSPLHF. CDR3 sequence (DNA): TGTGCCAGCAGTAACCGGGGGGGCGCTAATTCACCCCTCCACTTT.

The chain combines TRBV9 with TRBJ1-2; a weak D match, TRBD1 (6 bases). V lost 0 bases, J lost 7 bases, and 16 bases lay in between. This CDR3 is built from 15 residues. The germline gives CDR1 SGDLS, CDR2 YYNGEE. CDR3 DNA: TGTGCCAGCAGCGTAGCTTTGGGGGTAGGGGGTGGCTACACCTTC. This sequence encodes CASSVALGVGGGYTF.

This clone appeared a few times. The chain joins TRBV27 to TRBJ1-2, with TRBD1 matching 7 bases. The germline gives CDR1 MNHEY, CDR2 SMNVEV (reference sequence). CDR3 length: 13 amino acids. The V and J ends lost 4 bases and 3 bases, in that order; junction bases with no gene match: 2. The CDR3 DNA follows: TGTGCCAGCAGTTCAGACAGGGACTATGGCTACACCTTC. Its translation: CASSSDRDYGYTF.

The chain combines TRBV24-1 with TRBJ1-2; D is perhaps TRBD1 (6 bases). Germline assignment: CDR1 KGHDR and CDR2 SFDVKD. This CDR3 is built from 15 residues. Trimming cost V 4 bases and J 3 bases, with 14 bases left between them. CDR3 bases: TGTGCCACCAGTGACCAGGGTGCAGGGGACTATGGCTACACCTTC. Translation: CATSDQGAGDYGYTF.

About this clone: The same CDR3 can be traced to other DNA sequences in this sample. The chain carries TRBV6-5 and TRBJ1-1; TRBD1 agrees at 9 bases. V lost 6 bases and J lost 1; bases outside the gene matches: 3. The length of the CDR3 is 14 residues. The germline CDR1 and CDR2 sequences are MNHEY and SVGAGI. The CDR3 bases are TGTGCCAGCAGGGGACAGGGCAAGAACACTGAAGCTTTCTTT. This encodes CASRGQGKNTEAFF.

The CDR3 DNA reads TGCGCCAGCAGCTACGGGGGGGCGAGTCAGCCCCAGCATTTT. It is translated as CASSYGGASQPQHF. The genes are TRBV5-1 and TRBJ1-5; a weak D match, TRBD1 (6 bases). Germline-derived CDR1 and CDR2 are SGHRS and YFSETQ. V was pared by 3 bases and J by 6 bases, with 13 bases between. The CDR3 has 14 residues.

The chain couples TRBV11-3 to TRBJ2-5, with 10 bases identical to TRBD1. CDR1 and CDR2 from the germline V gene are SGHNT and YENEEA. The CDR3 covers 13 residues. The V segment lost 8 bases and the J segment 4 bases; nucleotides outside the gene matches: 4. CDR3 sequence (DNA): TGTGCCAGCCACCGGGACAGGGGAGAGACCCAGTACTTC. Its protein product is CASHRDRGETQYF.

This CDR3 reads CASSPWGGYNEQFF. DNA for the CDR3: TGTGCCAGTAGTCCATGGGGAGGCTACAATGAGCAGTTCTTC. The genes are TRBV19 and TRBJ2-1; D might be TRBD2 (6 bases). The CDR3 runs 14 residues. Germline V gene data show CDR1 as LNHDA and CDR2 as SQIVND (reference sequence). Trimming left V 5 bases short and J 3 bases short, with 11 bases between.

Worth noting for this clone: This sample also contains other DNA sequences that code for the same CDR3. The rearrangement links TRBV11-3 to TRBJ2-6; TRBD1 matches 7 bases. The V gene's germline CDR1 is SGHNT and CDR2 YENEEA. The trim removed 5 bases at V and 2 bases at J, leaving 3 bases unmatched. There are 15 residues in the CDR3. The CDR3 nucleotides are TGTGCCAGCAGCCCAGGGGGTGCTGGGGCCAACGTCCTGACTTTC. This encodes CASSPGGAGANVLTF.

V usage is TRBV4-2 and J usage is TRBJ1-4; D gene ambiguous. Trimming took off 4 bases at V and 7 bases at J, with 16 bases between the two ends. The length of the CDR3 is 15 residues. Germline assignment: CDR1 LGHNA and CDR2 YNFKEQ. The CDR3 DNA reads TGTGCCAGCAGCCCCCCGGGGAGGGAGAGTGAAAAACTGTTTTTT. This encodes CASSPPGRESEKLFF.

This clone occurred once. The chain has TRBV10-3 and TRBJ1-1, with D possibly matching TRBD1 (6 bases). This CDR3 is built from 16 residues. Deletions cut 2 bases from V and 2 bases from J, with 15 bases between. CDR1 and CDR2 from the germline V gene are ENHRY and SYGVKD. This CDR3 reads CAISETPNRVNTEAFF. CDR3 DNA sequence: TGTGCCATCAGTGAGACTCCAAACAGGGTTAACACTGAAGCTTTCTTT.

This chain connects TRBV24-1 to TRBJ1-6; 8 positions match TRBD1. The V gene end was trimmed by 3 bases and the J gene end by 8 bases; junction bases not matched to a gene: 11. The CDR3 sequence is 17 residues long. Germline values: CDR1 KGHDR, CDR2 SFDVKD. CDR3 sequence (DNA): TGTGCCACCAGTGATGGGACCCGAGGACAGGGAGATTCACCCCTCCACTTT. Translation gives CATSDGTRGQGDSPLHF.

V gene TRBV2 combines with J gene TRBJ1-2; TRBD1 agrees at 9 bases. CDR3 length equals 19 residues. The germline V gene encodes CDR1 SNHLY and CDR2 FYNNEI. J gave up 6 bases and V 3 bases, and 20 bases lay outside the gene matches. The CDR3 region has the DNA TGTGCCAGCAGTGATAAACCCTTCCCCACCAACAGGGGGCGAGATGGCTACACCTTC. Its protein is CASSDKPFPTNRGRDGYTF.